By sample fraction, the clone carrying this TCR beta chain is medium-sized. What it recognizes is unknown. This sample was taken from a study of vaccination and CD4 T cells after COVID-19. CDR1 SNHLY and CDR2 FYNNEI come from the germline V gene. V shed 5 bases, J shed 0 bases, and the junction held 4 bases outside the gene matches. This CDR3 comprises 15 residues. Regarding treatment: approximately 11-day PBMC culture with coronavirus spike peptide pools or control peptides (ViraFEST assay). With the Oncomine TCR Beta short-read assay, DNA from cultured CD4+ T cells was sequenced. TCRdb re-called the PCR reads through MiXCR, storing one row per CDR3 protein. The sample records 15,000 or so distinct CDR3 sequences, more than 40% being singletons.

The origin of this receptor is a human donor who had recovered from COVID-19. The gene calls are TRBV2 and TRBJ1-5, with 7 bases identical to TRBD1. The sample consisted of CD4+ T cells from blood, cultured in vitro. In DNA, the CDR3 is TGTGCCAGCAGTACCGGGACAGCTAGCAATCAGCCCCAGCATTTT. It is translated as CASSTGTASNQPQHF.